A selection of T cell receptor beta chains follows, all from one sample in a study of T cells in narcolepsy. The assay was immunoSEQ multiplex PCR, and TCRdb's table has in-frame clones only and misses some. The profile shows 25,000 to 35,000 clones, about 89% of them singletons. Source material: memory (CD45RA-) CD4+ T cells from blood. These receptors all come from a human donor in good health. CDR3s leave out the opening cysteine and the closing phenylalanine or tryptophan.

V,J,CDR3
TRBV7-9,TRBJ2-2,ASSPGNPAGADTGELF
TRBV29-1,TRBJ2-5,SGAGLERQETQY
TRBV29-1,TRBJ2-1,SVEDRYNEQF
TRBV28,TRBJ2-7,ASVNPGTVSYEQY
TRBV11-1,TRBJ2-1,ASSRGLAGEAGSYNEQF
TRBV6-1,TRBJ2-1,ASRQGLGNEQF
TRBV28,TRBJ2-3,ASSPQETDTQY
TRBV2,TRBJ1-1,ASSGQVGAF
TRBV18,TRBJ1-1,ASTTGDTEAF
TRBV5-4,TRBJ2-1,ASSKDLNEQF
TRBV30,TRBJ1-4,AWSVLGAPEKLF
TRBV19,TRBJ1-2,ASSRGQGVGYT
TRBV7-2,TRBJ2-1,ASSLNSPVSSYNEQF
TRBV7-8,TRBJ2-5,ASSLSRSEVAEKQETQY
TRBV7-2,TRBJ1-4,ASSFEQVNEKLF
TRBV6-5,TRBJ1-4,ATSRTHDYEKLF
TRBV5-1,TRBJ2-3,ASSSAQGNTQY
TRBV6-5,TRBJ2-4,ASSYDLGQGIQY
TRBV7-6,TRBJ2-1,ASSLAASGSRNEQF
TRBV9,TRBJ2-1,ASSLIQGNEQF
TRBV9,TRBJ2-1,ASSETTSGSNEQF
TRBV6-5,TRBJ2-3,ASSYSLAGTADTQY
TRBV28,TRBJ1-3,ASSEGPGHSGNTIY
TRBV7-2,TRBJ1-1,ASTGPRVSTEAF
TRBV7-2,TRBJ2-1,ASSLQGAGYNEQF
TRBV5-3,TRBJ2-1,ARRLSNSYNEQF
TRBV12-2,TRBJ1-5,DGNSNQPQH
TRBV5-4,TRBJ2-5,ASSGDRSYQETQY
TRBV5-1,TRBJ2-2,ASSPSSGVNTGELF
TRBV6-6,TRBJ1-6,ASSYSNGGSPLH
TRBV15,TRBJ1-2,ATSRDSTAPYGYT
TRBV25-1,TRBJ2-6,ASGRTGRTGANVLT
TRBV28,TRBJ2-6,ASSPGGPGANVLT
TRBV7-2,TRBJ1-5,ASSQPGRNQPQH
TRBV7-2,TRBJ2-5,ASSYPRGEQY
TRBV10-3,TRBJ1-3,AIKAASFSSGNTIY
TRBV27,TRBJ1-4,ASSFLPFGTGDEKLF
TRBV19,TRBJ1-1,ASSAGTSNTEAF
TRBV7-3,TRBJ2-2,ASSLGKSNTGELF
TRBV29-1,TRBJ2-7,SVWGGSRDYGQY
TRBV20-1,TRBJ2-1,SGSGVREQF
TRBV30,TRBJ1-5,AWSRAGRPNQPQH
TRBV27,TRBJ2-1,ASSVGRGPYNEQF
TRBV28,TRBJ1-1,ASKFQNTEAF
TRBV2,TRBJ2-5,ASTRDYQETQY
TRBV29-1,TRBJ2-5,SVTGTEGETQY
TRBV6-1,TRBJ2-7,ASSDRRSSYEQY
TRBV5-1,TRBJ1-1,ASTPGGNTEAF
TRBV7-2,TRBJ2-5,ASTTGQGYQETQY